The 7 T cell receptor beta chains presented below share a single source sample, sequenced in a study of cytomegalovirus exposure and HLA in healthy donors. Primers for the PCR totalled 60 Vbeta and 13 Jbeta. Sequencing used immunoSEQ multiplex PCR; TCRdb keeps in-frame clones, though not all of them. The data contain around 78,000 clones, 72% of them singletons. Material: PBMCs. Receptors originate from a woman aged 40 to 50 in good health and CMV-seropositive.

This clone showed up just a few times. V usage is TRBV5-5 and J usage is TRBJ2-2, with TRBD1 matching 8 bases. With V trimmed by 4 bases and J by 2 bases, 4 bases remained unmatched. Germline CDR1 SGHKS, CDR2 YYEKEE (reference sequence). This CDR3 contains 15 residues. The CDR3 region has the DNA TGTGCCAGCAGCGACAGGGGCCTTAACACCGGGGAGCTGTTTTTT. The encoded protein is CASSDRGLNTGELFF.

The rearrangement joins TRBV7-3 to TRBJ1-1; 7 nucleotides align to TRBD1. The germline V gene encodes CDR1 SGHTA and CDR2 FQGTGA. The V and J ends lost 0 bases and 5 bases, in that order; junction bases with no gene match: 0. The length of the CDR3 is 13 residues. The CDR3 region has the DNA TGTGCCAGCAGCTTAACGACAGGGACTGAAGCTTTCTTT. Translation gives CASSLTTGTEAFF.

The chain combines TRBV2 with TRBJ1-2; TRBD1 matches at 11 bases. The CDR3 length is 15 residues. Germline lookup yields CDR1 SNHLY and CDR2 FYNNEI. Trimming at V came to 6 bases and at J to 8 bases, leaving 11 bases not matched to a gene. The CDR3 coding sequence is TGTGCCAGCAGGACGCTCTTGGACAGGGGGCAAGGCTACACCTTC. This codes for CASRTLLDRGQGYTF.

This chain links TRBV4-1 with TRBJ2-2; 9 nucleotides align to TRBD1. CDR1 and CDR2 (germline): MGHRA, YSYEKL. The CDR3 has 18 amino acids. The V gene end was trimmed by 4 bases and the J gene end by 2 bases; junction bases not matched to a gene: 11. The CDR3 bases are TGCGCCAGCAGCCGAGTTATACCGGGACAGGGTAACACCGGGGAGCTGTTTTTT. Its translation: CASSRVIPGQGNTGELFF.

The rearrangement joins TRBV5-1 to TRBJ2-2, with TRBD1 matching over 10 bases. Germline-derived CDR1 and CDR2 are SGHRS and YFSETQ. V trimming: 1 base; J trimming: 6 bases; junction bases outside the gene matches: 6. The CDR3 has 16 residues. The CDR3 region is CASSLFGTGVAGELFF. In DNA, the CDR3 is TGCGCCAGCAGCTTGTTTGGGACAGGGGTTGCCGGGGAGCTGTTTTTT.

The table lists this clone with a few counts. The rearrangement uses TRBV7-9 and TRBJ2-6; 9 bases agree with TRBD1. The CDR3 contains 17 residues. V lost 3 bases, J lost 2 bases, and 5 bases stayed unmatched. Germline CDR1 and CDR2: SEHNR and FQNEAQ (reference sequence). DNA for the CDR3: TGTGCCAGCAGCTTGGGACAGGGTGGGGCTGGGGCCAACGTCCTGACTTTC. Its translation is CASSLGQGGAGANVLTF.

The chain links TRBV28 to TRBJ1-4; 7 nucleotides match TRBD1. This CDR3 region has 13 residues. Germline V gene data show CDR1 as MDHEN and CDR2 as SYDVKM. Losses at the gene ends were 3 bases for V and 11 bases for J; bases not matched to a gene: 6. CDR3 bases: TGTGCCAGCAGTTTCAGGGGGTCTGGGAAACTGTTTTTT. Translated, it gives CASSFRGSGKLFF.